The clone carrying this TCR beta chain was picked up a small number of times. V lost 5 bases and J 6 bases, leaving 21 bases between the germline ends. The CDR3 loop spans 16 amino acids. Germline V gene data show CDR1 as LGHDT and CDR2 as YNNKEL (reference sequence). MiXCR was run by TCRdb on the RT-PCR reads, yielding one entry per CDR3 protein. Among fewer than 800,000 distinct CDR3 sequences listed, less than 20% were seen once. The data were taken from a study of response to subunit inactivated influenza vaccine. The sequence came from a man in his forties or fifties who received an inactivated influenza vaccine. The gene calls are TRBV3-1 and TRBJ2-3; a possible D gene is TRBD2 (7 bases). The sequenced sample was PBMCs from blood, obtained approximately 12 days after vaccination. The chain's CDR3 is CASSEEGGGLGDTQYF. As DNA, the CDR3 is TGTGCCAGCAGCGAGGAGGGCGGGGGCCTGGGGGATACGCAGTATTTT.